Following are 9 T cell receptor beta chains from one sample sequenced in a study of blood T cell repertoires in COVID-19. Clones were sequenced by immunoSEQ multiplex PCR, and TCRdb holds only the in-frame ones, with some missing. The top ten hold 2.6% of the sample, which has roughly 310,000 clones, more than 90% seen once. Material: PBMCs or T cells enriched from blood (not recorded which). The receptors here all came from a man aged 55 to 70 who had recovered from COVID-19.

The chain carries TRBV6-5 and TRBJ2-6; maybe TRBD1 (6 bases). CDR3 size: 15 residues. The V end was cut by 5 bases, the J end by 3 bases, with 11 bases between. The germline CDR1 and CDR2 sequences are MNHEY and SVGAGI. The CDR3 DNA sequence: TGTGCCAGCAGTCTTGACAGGCGTGGGGCCAACGTCCTGACTTTC. It codes for CASSLDRRGANVLTF.

The chain joins TRBV5-1 to TRBJ1-1; tentative D call: TRBD1 (6 bases). The V and J ends lost 4 bases and 1 base respectively, with 14 bases between them. Germline values: CDR1 SGHRS, CDR2 YFSETQ. This CDR3 region has 15 residues. CDR3 nucleotides: TGCGCCAGCAGCGGACGCACGGGACAGAACACTGAAGCTTTCTTT. Its protein is CASSGRTGQNTEAFF.

The chain carries TRBV6-5 and TRBJ1-1; perhaps TRBD1 as D (5 bases). From germline, CDR1 is MNHEY and CDR2 SVGAGI. The CDR3 has 14 residues. V lost 7 bases to trimming and J lost 0 bases, with 12 bases between them. The DNA of the CDR3 is TGTGCCAGCATCGCCGACAGATTGAACACTGAAGCTTTCTTT. Translated, it gives CASIADRLNTEAFF.

V is TRBV30 and J is TRBJ2-3, with unresolved D. The CDR3 runs to 13 residues. The germline V gene has CDR1 GTSNPN and CDR2 SVGIG (reference sequence). With 4 bases removed from V and 6 bases from J, the gap between germline ends came to 14 bases. CDR3 protein: CAWKRFLDDTQYF. The CDR3 nucleotides are TGTGCCTGGAAACGGTTCCTTGATGATACGCAGTATTTT.

The V and J genes are TRBV25-1 and TRBJ1-4, with D maybe TRBD1 (6 bases). Germline V gene lookup returns CDR1 MGHDK and CDR2 SYGVNS. Between the trimmed V and J ends, which lost 4 bases and 0 bases, there was a span of 9 bases. CDR3 size: 15 residues. This chain's CDR3 is CASSGGGATNEKLFF. Written as DNA, the CDR3 is TGTGCCAGCAGTGGAGGGGGGGCAACTAATGAAAAACTGTTTTTT. The variable domain in full, completed from reference TRBV25-1 and TRBJ1-4, reads EADIYQTPRYLVIGTGKKITLECSQTMGHDKMYWYQQDPGMELHLIHYSYGVNSTEKGDLSSESTVSRIRTEHFPLTLESARPSHTSQYLCASSGGGATNEKLFFGSGTQLSVL.

Only a few counts were recorded for this clone. The gene calls are TRBV11-2 and TRBJ2-1; 12 positions match TRBD2. The V gene's germline CDR1 is SGHAT and CDR2 FQNNGV. V lost 5 bases and J lost 7; bases outside the gene matches: 3. The CDR3 has 14 amino acids. The CDR3 is CASSLLAGGNEQFF. CDR3 nucleotides: TGTGCCAGCAGCCTACTAGCGGGGGGAAATGAGCAGTTCTTC. The full variable domain, completed using reference TRBV11-2 and TRBJ2-1, is EAGVAQSPRYKIIEKRQSVAFWCNPISGHATLYWYQQILGQGPKLLIQFQNNGVVDDSQLPKDRFSAERLKGVDSTLKIQPAKLEDSAVYLCASSLLAGGNEQFFGPGTRLTVL.

The chain has TRBV28 and TRBJ2-5; 16 bases align to TRBD2. Looked up from germline, CDR1 is MDHEN and CDR2 is SYDVKM. Trimming at V came to 6 bases and at J to 7 bases, leaving 14 bases not matched to a gene. The CDR3 has 18 amino acids. The CDR3 loop reads CASRGTRGLAGGDVTQYF. The CDR3 region has the DNA TGTGCCAGCAGGGGGACGAGGGGACTAGCGGGAGGGGATGTGACCCAGTACTTC.

The genes are TRBV4-1 and TRBJ2-1; maybe TRBD2 (5 bases). The ends were cut back, 3 bases at V and 8 bases at J, with 11 bases in the middle. Germline V gives CDR1 MGHRA, CDR2 YSYEKL. This CDR3 has 13 amino acids. The CDR3 DNA follows: TGCGCCAGCAGCCAGAGCGGATGGGATGAGCAGTTCTTC. It translates to CASSQSGWDEQFF.

V is TRBV19 and J is TRBJ2-2, with a possible D match to TRBD2 (7 bases). The V gene lost 3 bases and the J gene lost 0 bases, with 14 bases spanning the gap. The CDR3 has 17 amino acids. Germline V gene lookup returns CDR1 LNHDA and CDR2 SQIVND (reference sequence). The CDR3: CASSIGGGHANTGELFF. In DNA form, the CDR3 reads TGTGCCAGTAGTATTGGGGGGGGCCACGCGAACACCGGGGAGCTGTTTTTT.